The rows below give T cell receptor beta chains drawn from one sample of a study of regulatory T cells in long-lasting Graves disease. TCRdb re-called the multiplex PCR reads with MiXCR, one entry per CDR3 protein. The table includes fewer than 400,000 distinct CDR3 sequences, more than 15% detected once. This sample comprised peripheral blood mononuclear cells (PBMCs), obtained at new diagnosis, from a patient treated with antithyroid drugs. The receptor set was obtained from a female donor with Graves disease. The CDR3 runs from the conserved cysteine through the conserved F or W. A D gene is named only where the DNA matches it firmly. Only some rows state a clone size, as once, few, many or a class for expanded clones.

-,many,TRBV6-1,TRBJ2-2,CASSKLTGELFF,TGTGCCAGCAGTAAGCTCACCGGGGAGCTGTTTTTT
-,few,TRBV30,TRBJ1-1,CAWQRGRQAFF,TGTGCCTGGCAGAGGGGCCGACAAGCTTTCTTT
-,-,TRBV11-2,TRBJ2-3,CASSFLTSGNFNEQLF,TGTGCCAGCAGCTTCCTCACTAGTGGGAACTTCAATGAGCAGTTATTC
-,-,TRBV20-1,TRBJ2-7,CSARGGSGTSYEQYF,TGCAGTGCTAGAGGGGGTAGCGGAACCTCCTACGAGCAGTACTTC
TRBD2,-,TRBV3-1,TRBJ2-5,CASSQMEAGPLF,TGTGCCAGCAGCCAAATGGAAGCGGGACCCTTGTTC
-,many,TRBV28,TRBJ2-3,CASSPGTRLADTQYF,TGTGCCAGCAGTCCCGGGACAAGACTGGCAGATACGCAGTATTTT
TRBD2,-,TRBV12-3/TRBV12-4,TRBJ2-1,CATRRELYNEQFF,TGTGCCACTCGGCGGGAGTTGTACAATGAGCAGTTCTTC
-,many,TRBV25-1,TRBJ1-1,CASTRDDTEAFF,TGTGCCAGCACCAGGGATGACACTGAAGCTTTCTTT
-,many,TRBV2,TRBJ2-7,CASSERTSDPNEQYF,TGTGCCAGCAGTGAACGGACGTCGGATCCGAACGAGCAGTACTTC
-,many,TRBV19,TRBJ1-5,CASSISGQGNQPQHF,TGTGCCAGTAGTATATCAGGCCAGGGGAATCAGCCCCAGCATTTT
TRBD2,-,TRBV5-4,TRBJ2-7,CASSPGGLAGDYEQYF,TGTGCCAGCAGCCCGGGCGGGCTAGCGGGAGATTACGAGCAGTACTTC
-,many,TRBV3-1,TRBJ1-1,CASSQDQGWINTEAFF,TGTGCCAGCAGCCAGGACCAGGGATGGATTAACACTGAAGCTTTCTTT
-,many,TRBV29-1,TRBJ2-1,CSVVPGNEQFF,TGCAGCGTTGTTCCCGGGAATGAGCAGTTCTTC
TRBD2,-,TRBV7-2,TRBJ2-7,CASRPSGGGNYEQYF,TGTGCCAGCAGACCGTCGGGGGGGGGAAACTACGAGCAGTACTTC
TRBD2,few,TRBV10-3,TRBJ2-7,CTISESRAGGNYEQYF,TGTACCATCAGTGAGTCGCGAGCGGGGGGAAACTACGAGCAGTACTTC
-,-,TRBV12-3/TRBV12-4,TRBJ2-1,CASSRGGRWGSSYNEQFF,TGTGCCAGCAGTCGAGGAGGACGGTGGGGAAGCTCCTACAATGAGCAGTTCTTC
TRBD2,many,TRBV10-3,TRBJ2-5,CAISDGGSAETQYF,TGTGCCATCAGTGATGGCGGGAGTGCGGAGACCCAGTACTTC
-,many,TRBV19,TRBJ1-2,CASSLDSPYGYTF,TGTGCCAGTAGTCTGGACAGCCCCTATGGCTACACCTTC
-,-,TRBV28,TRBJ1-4,CASSFKVGTTFF,TGTGCCAGCAGTTTTAAAGTCGGGACAACTTTTTTT
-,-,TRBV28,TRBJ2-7,CASSFPDYGLEQYF,TGTGCCAGCAGTTTCCCGGACTACGGTCTGGAGCAGTACTTC
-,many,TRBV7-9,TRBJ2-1,CASSSGAYNEQFF,TGTGCCAGCAGCTCAGGCGCCTACAATGAGCAGTTCTTC
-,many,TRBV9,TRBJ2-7,CASSPSGVRYEQYF,TGTGCCAGCAGCCCATCGGGGGTCCGGTACGAGCAGTACTTC
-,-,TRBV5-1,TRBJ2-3,CASSLGDLRGDTQYF,TGCGCCAGCAGCTTGGGGGATCTCCGGGGAGATACGCAGTATTTT
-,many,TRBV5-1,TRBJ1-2,CASSPPAAAARTF,TGCGCCAGCAGCCCCCCGGCGGCGGCGGCCCGCACCTTC
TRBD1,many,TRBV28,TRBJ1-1,CASSLHTGAPNTEAFF,TGTGCCAGCAGCTTACATACAGGGGCCCCGAACACTGAAGCTTTCTTT
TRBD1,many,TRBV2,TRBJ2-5,CASGLDRGMETQYF,TGTGCCAGCGGCCTAGACAGGGGGATGGAGACCCAGTACTTC
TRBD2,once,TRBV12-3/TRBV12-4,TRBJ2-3,CASSLAGPSGRGSTDTQYF,TGTGCCAGCAGTTTAGCGGGGCCAAGCGGGAGGGGTAGCACAGATACGCAGTATTTT
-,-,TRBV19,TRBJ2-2,CASSISVGTANTGELFF,TGTGCCAGTAGTATAAGCGTAGGCACGGCGAACACCGGGGAGCTGTTTTTT
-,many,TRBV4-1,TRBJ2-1,CASSQETSTGSRHNEQFF,TGCGCCAGCAGCCAGGAGACTTCAACAGGGTCCCGCCACAATGAGCAGTTCTTC
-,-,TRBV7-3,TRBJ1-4,CASSRQANEKLFF,TGTGCCAGCAGTCGGCAGGCTAATGAAAAACTGTTTTTT
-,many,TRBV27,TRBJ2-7,CASSLSLANYEQYF,TGTGCCAGCAGTTTGTCGCTAGCGAACTACGAGCAGTACTTC
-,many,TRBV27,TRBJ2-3,CASSPRFRTTSTDTQYF,TGTGCCAGCAGTCCCCGGTTTAGAACTACTAGCACAGATACGCAGTATTTT
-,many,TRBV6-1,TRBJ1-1,CASSKTPVGRNGFF,TGTGCCAGCAGTAAAACGCCTGTCGGGCGGAATGGTTTCTTT
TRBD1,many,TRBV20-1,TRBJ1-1,CSAPSNRGQNAGEAFF,TGCAGTGCTCCCAGCAACAGGGGACAGAATGCCGGGGAAGCTTTCTTT
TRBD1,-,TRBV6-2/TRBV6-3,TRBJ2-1,CASSHQRQGENEQFF,TGTGCCAGCAGCCACCAAAGACAGGGTGAAAATGAGCAGTTCTTC
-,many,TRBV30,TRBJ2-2,CAWSVLVGTGELFF,TGTGCCTGGAGTGTACTCGTCGGCACCGGGGAGCTGTTTTTT
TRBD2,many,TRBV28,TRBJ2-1,CASSLTPLGGTHNEQFF,TGTGCCAGCAGTTTAACCCCATTGGGGGGGACGCACAATGAGCAGTTCTTC
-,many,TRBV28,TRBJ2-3,CASSLIQTTDTQYF,TGTGCCAGCAGTTTAATACAGACAACAGATACGCAGTATTTT
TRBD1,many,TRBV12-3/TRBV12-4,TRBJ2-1,CASSPKTGGNEQFF,TGTGCCAGCAGTCCGAAGACAGGGGGTAATGAGCAGTTCTTC
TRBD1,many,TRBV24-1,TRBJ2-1,CATSGLTGQGALRAYNEQFF,TGTGCCACCAGTGGTTTAACGGGACAGGGGGCCCTTAGGGCCTACAATGAGCAGTTCTTC
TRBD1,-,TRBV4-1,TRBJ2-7,CASSQVIQGGYEQYF,TGCGCCAGCAGCCAAGTTATACAGGGGGGCTACGAGCAGTACTTC
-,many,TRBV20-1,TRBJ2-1,CSAGNLAEGGNEQFF,TGCAGTGCTGGGAATTTAGCGGAGGGGGGCAATGAGCAGTTCTTC
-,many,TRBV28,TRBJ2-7,CATLLGAPYEQYF,TGTGCCACTCTCCTAGGAGCTCCCTACGAGCAGTACTTC
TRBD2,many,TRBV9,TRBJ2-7,CASGRGRGEQYF,TGTGCCAGCGGGAGGGGACGCGGCGAGCAGTACTTC